Sequencing of this TCR beta chain was carried out in a study of technical replicates of blood from several donors. Some clones are missing from TCRdb's copy, which holds only in-frame ones; the method was immunoSEQ multiplex PCR. The table includes 55,000 to 85,000 clones, about 97% detected once. Trimming removed 5 bases at V and 4 bases at J, with 9 bases between. Germline V lookup: CDR1 SEHNR, CDR2 FQNEAQ (reference sequence). The CDR3 contains 13 residues. The sample taken for sequencing was T cells isolated from PBMCs. This chain uses TRBV7-9 with TRBJ1-5; D gene unclear. The TCR originated in a human donor in good health. The DNA of the CDR3 is TGTGCCAGCAGCCCAAACGGTAATCAGCCCCAGCATTTT. Translated: CASSPNGNQPQHF. Complete variable domain (other parts from reference TRBV7-9 and TRBJ1-5): DTGVSQNPRHKITKRGQNVTFRCDPISEHNRLYWYRQTLGQGPEFLTYFQNEAQLEKSRLLSDRFSAERPKGSFSTLEIQRTEQGDSAMYLCASSPNGNQPQHFGDGTRLSIL.